What follows is one TCR beta chain and its context. V lost 7 bases, J lost 0 bases, and 4 bases stayed unmatched. Germline CDR1 MRHNA, CDR2 SNTAGT. CDR3 length: 14 amino acids. Libraries were prepared by immunoSEQ multiplex PCR; TCRdb keeps only in-frame clonotypes and omits some of them. The sample has some 120,000 clones, 88% seen once; the top ten hold over 15%. The sample is drawn from a study of T cell responses to AZD1222 COVID-19 vaccine. The clonotype comes from an adult in good health. The sample consisted of peripheral blood, taken on day 0 of MenACWY control vaccination. The chain links TRBV6-4 to TRBJ2-3; TRBD2 matches at 7 bases. DNA for the CDR3: TGTGCCAGCAAGGCTAGCGGTAGCACAGATACGCAGTATTTT. This encodes CASKASGSTDTQYF.